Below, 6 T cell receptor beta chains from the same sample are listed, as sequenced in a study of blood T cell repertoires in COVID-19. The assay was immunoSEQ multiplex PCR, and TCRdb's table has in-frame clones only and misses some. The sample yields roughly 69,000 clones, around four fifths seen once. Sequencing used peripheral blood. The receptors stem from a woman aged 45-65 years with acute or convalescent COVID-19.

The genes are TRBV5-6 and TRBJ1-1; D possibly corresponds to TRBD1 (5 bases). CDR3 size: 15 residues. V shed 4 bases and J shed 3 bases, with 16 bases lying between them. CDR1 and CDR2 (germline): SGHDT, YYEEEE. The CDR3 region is CASSPRGWGDTEAFF. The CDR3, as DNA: TGTGCCAGCAGCCCCCGGGGATGGGGGGACACTGAAGCTTTCTTT.

In DNA form, the CDR3 reads TGTGCCAGCAGCCCGCAGACAGGGAACTATGGCTACACCTTC. This gives the protein CASSPQTGNYGYTF. The chain combines TRBV2 with TRBJ1-2; 7 bases are a match to TRBD1. This CDR3 is 14 amino acids long. Germline V gene data show CDR1 as SNHLY and CDR2 as FYNNEI. Trimming removed 6 bases from V and 2 bases from J; junction bases left unmatched: 6.

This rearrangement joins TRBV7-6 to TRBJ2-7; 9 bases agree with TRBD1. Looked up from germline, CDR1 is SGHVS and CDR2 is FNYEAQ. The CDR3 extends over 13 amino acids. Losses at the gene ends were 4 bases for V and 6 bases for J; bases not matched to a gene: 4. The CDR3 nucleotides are TGTGCCAGCAGCTCTACAGGGGGCTCCGAGCAGTACTTC. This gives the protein CASSSTGGSEQYF.

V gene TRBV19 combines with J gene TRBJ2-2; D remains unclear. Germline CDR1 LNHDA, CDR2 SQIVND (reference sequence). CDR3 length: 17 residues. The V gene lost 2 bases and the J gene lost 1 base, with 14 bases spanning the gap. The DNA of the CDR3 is TGTGCCAGTAGTATAATTTTTGCGGATGAGAACACCGGGGAGCTGTTTTTT. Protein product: CASSIIFADENTGELFF.

The DNA for the CDR3 is TGTGCCAGCAGCTGGGGAGCCGGGAGTTCAAACGAGCAGTACTTC. Protein sequence: CASSWGAGSSNEQYF. The chain couples TRBV7-2 to TRBJ2-7; perhaps TRBD2 as D (6 bases). Trimming cost V 4 bases and J 5 bases, with 18 bases left between them. Germline loops: CDR1 SGHTA, CDR2 FQGNSA. The length of the CDR3 is 15 residues. Variable domain in full (rest from reference TRBV7-2 and TRBJ2-7): GAGVSQSPSNKVTEKGKDVELRCDPISGHTALYWYRQSLGQGLEFLIYFQGNSAPDKSGLPSDRFSAERTGGSVSTLTIQRTQQEDSAVYLCASSWGAGSSNEQYFGPGTRLTVT.

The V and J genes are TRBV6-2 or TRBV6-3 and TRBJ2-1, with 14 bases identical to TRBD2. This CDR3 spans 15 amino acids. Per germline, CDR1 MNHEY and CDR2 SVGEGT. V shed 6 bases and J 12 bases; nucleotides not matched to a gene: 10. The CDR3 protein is CASSASGTSGRTQFF. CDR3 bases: TGTGCCAGCAGCGCCTCCGGGACTAGCGGGAGAACGCAGTTCTTC.